This T cell receptor beta chain was retrieved from a study of identical twins. The study, taken as a whole, reports: Less excess twin sharing appeared in beta out-of-frame sequences. Donors were not followed over many years; analysis was cross-sectional. For cord blood, abundant beta clonotypes had fewer insertions, unlike memory repertoires, which showed none.

The CDR3 runs to 16 residues. After removal of 0 bases from V and 3 bases from J, the junction contained 8 bases not matched to a gene. Germline CDR1 and CDR2: DFQATT and SNEGSKA (reference sequence). TCRdb re-called the 5' RACE reads with MiXCR, one entry per CDR3 protein. Found here are roughly 1.6 million distinct CDR3 sequences, less than 40% of them singletons; the top ten hold 0.27%. This clonotype was detected a few times. The antigen remains undetermined. The receptor was derived from a newborn girl in good health. The chain recombines TRBV20-1 with TRBJ2-1, with 7 positions matching TRBD2. Sample: cord blood. In DNA, the CDR3 is TGCAGTGCTAGAGATTTCCGGGCTAGCGGCTACAATGAGCAGTTCTTC. Translated, it gives CSARDFRASGYNEQFF.